The sample holds many counts of the clone carrying this T cell receptor beta chain. This sample was included in a study of regulatory T cells in long-lasting Graves disease. As to time point: newly diagnosed GD, antithyroid drugs for less than 3 months. PBMC-extracted RNA yielded the TCR library. Trimming pared 1 base from V and 2 bases from J, leaving 9 bases between. The CDR3 extends over 14 amino acids. Germline V gene data show CDR1 as SGHRS and CDR2 as YFSETQ. Investigators prepared the TCR beta libraries by applying iRepertoire HTBI primers and Arm-PCR of CDR3 regions. One entry per CDR3 protein, called by TCRdb with MiXCR from the multiplex PCR reads. The sample includes some 490,000 distinct CDR3 sequences, about 11% of them seen just once. These data were likewise used in another study, on T cells in Graves' hyperthyroidism and ophthalmopathy.

This receptor was obtained from a woman in her 30s with Graves disease. The genes are TRBV5-1 and TRBJ1-1, with D perhaps matching TRBD1 (6 bases). The sample was peripheral blood mononuclear cells (PBMCs), taken at new diagnosis, from a patient treated with antithyroid drugs. CDR3 bases: TGCGCCAGCAGCTTGTCGGGACATAACACTGAAGCTTTCTTT. This codes for CASSLSGHNTEAFF.